This T cell receptor (beta chain) was sequenced during a study of monozygotic twins with inflammatory bowel disease. UMIs that included a 6-nucleotide sample barcode were added by template switching, which took place during cDNA synthesis. TCRdb reanalyzed the 5' RACE reads and collapses them to one entry per CDR3 protein, without DNA. The table for this sample gives around 380,000 distinct CDR3 sequences. Someone took a 2.5 ml blood sample from each of the donors. The CDR3 loop spans 12 amino acids. The germline V gene encodes CDR1 SGHTA and CDR2 FQGNSA. The origin of this receptor is a human donor with ulcerative colitis or Crohn's disease, or a healthy co-twin of an affected twin (not recorded which). The chain recombines TRBV7-2 with TRBJ1-2. Specimen: blood. The CDR3 protein is CASSKWTVDYTF.